This is a list of T cell receptor beta chains from one sample in a study of T cells in localized non-small cell lung cancer. The repertoire was sequenced with immunoSEQ multiplex PCR; TCRdb's copy has only in-frame clones and lacks some. This repertoire shows more than 45,000 clones, roughly 85% found once; its top ten account for approximately 20%. Sequenced material: peripheral blood, taken before any cancer treatment. All receptors derive from a male donor aged 60 or over with stage III squamous cell lung carcinoma. The conserved cysteine and the conserved F or W are not part of the CDR3 here.

cdr3_aa | j_call | v_call
ATSWSGGADEQF | TRBJ2-1 | TRBV6-6
ASSRTDDRHNEQF | TRBJ2-1 | TRBV7-8
ASRRGVYYGYT | TRBJ1-2 | TRBV6-5
ASSQRQGAYEQF | TRBJ2-1 | TRBV4-1
ASRTSGADTQY | TRBJ2-3 | TRBV6-1
ASSLVGLAGETQY | TRBJ2-5 | TRBV5-1
ATSESGRFSGANVLT | TRBJ2-6 | TRBV2
ASSKTGSYEQY | TRBJ2-7 | TRBV19
ASSIHGQETQY | TRBJ2-5 | TRBV7-3
ASSERVSQETQY | TRBJ2-5 | TRBV2
ASSLLVGTSGSNEQF | TRBJ2-1 | TRBV5-8
AGQGIVPDGYT | TRBJ1-2 | TRBV5-3
ASSSTRGEQF | TRBJ2-1 | TRBV5-4
ASSEGPGTQY | TRBJ2-3 | TRBV7-2
ASSRETGVLNEQY | TRBJ2-7 | TRBV14
ARREHQNTGELF | TRBJ2-2 | TRBV21-1
ASSSFTGELF | TRBJ2-2 | TRBV5-4